This T cell receptor (beta chain) appears in the sequencing data of a study of blood T cell repertoires in COVID-19. On the study more broadly: T cells, B-cell-depleted T cells, or PBMCs provided the cDNA or gDNA that served as material.

The method was immunoSEQ multiplex PCR; TCRdb's version includes in-frame clones alone and lacks a portion of them. The data contain around 300,000 clones, 90% of them singletons. The CDR3 loop spans 15 amino acids. J was trimmed by 9 bases and V by 7 bases; bases with no gene match: 11. Germline CDR1 LNHDA, CDR2 SQIVND (reference sequence). The sequence was obtained from a woman aged 40 to 49 with acute or convalescent COVID-19. J is TRBJ1-6 and V is TRBV19; 8 bases align to TRBD1. Material for sequencing was peripheral blood. The CDR3 coding sequence is TGTGCCAGTAAGTCACAGGGGGTCGTGAGTTCACCCCTCCACTTT. This codes for CASKSQGVVSSPLHF.